The entry below gives a single T cell receptor beta chain sequence along with its context. Its antigen is unidentified. Method: immunoSEQ multiplex PCR; TCRdb's copy keeps in-frame clones and lacks some. This table has some 26,000 clones, approximately 90% appearing once. The V end lost 7 bases, the J end lost 5 bases, and 17 bases lay between the germline ends. Per germline, CDR1 MNHNS and CDR2 SASEGT. The CDR3 is made up of 14 amino acids. The data belong to a study of monozygotic twins with cystic fibrosis. Whole-study results and caveats: The repertoire was suggested to be naive-dominated, clonality median about 0.01.

Material: blood. The rearrangement uses TRBV6-1 and TRBJ1-1; D is ambiguous. The source of this sequence is a girl aged 2-10 years with cystic fibrosis. DNA of the CDR3: TGTGCCAGCACCCCTGAGTGGCGGAGGACTGAAGCTTTCTTT. Its protein is CASTPEWRRTEAFF.